This TCR beta chain was identified during a study of CD4 and CD8 cells across lung adenocarcinoma regions. This clonotype has just a few counts. The CDR3 length is 10 residues. Germline V gene data show CDR1 as GTSNPN and CDR2 as SVGIG (reference sequence). Trimming took 2 bases from V and 7 from J, leaving 5 bases between them. Localized lung adenocarcinoma, a non-small cell lung cancer, affected the donors. MiXCR, applied by TCRdb to the PCR reads, yields one record per CDR3 protein. The data hold about 25,000 distinct CDR3 sequences, with 53% observed a single time. The rearrangement uses TRBV30 and TRBJ2-5; the D is unclear. The material sequenced was CD8+ T cells from the center of a lung tumor. The source of this sequence is a male donor with lung adenocarcinoma. The CD4 and CD8 labels of this study may be unreliable. The CDR3 bases are TGTGCCTGGAGTCTCGGGACCCAGTACTTC. Its translation is CAWSLGTQYF. The complete variable domain, with remaining parts taken from reference TRBV30 and TRBJ2-5, reads SQTIHQWPATLVQPVGSPLSLECTVEGTSNPNLYWYRQAAGRGLQLLFYSVGIGQISSEVPQNLSASRPQDRQFILSSKKLLLSDSGFYLCAWSLGTQYFGPGTRLLVL.